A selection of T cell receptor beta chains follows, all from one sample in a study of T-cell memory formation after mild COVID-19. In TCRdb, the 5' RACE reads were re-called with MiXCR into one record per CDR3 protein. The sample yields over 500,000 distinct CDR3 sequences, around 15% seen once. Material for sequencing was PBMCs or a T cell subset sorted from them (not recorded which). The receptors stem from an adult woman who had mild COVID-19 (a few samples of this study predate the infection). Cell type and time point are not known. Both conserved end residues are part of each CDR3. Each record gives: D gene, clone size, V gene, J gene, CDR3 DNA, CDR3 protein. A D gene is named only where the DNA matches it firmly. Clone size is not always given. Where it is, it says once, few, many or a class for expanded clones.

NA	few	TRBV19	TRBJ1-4	TGTGCCAGTAATTGGGGCAGAACTAATGAAAAACTGTTTTTT	CASNWGRTNEKLFF
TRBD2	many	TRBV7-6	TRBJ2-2	TGTGCCAGCAGCTTAGCCCGACTAGCGCCGAACACCGGGGAGCTGTTTTTT	CASSLARLAPNTGELFF
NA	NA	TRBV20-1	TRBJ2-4	TGCAGTGCTAGGGGCCCAGGCATGATAGCCAAAAACATTCAGTACTTC	CSARGPGMIAKNIQYF
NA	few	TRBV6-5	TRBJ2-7	TGTGCCAGCAGCAGGGAGAAGCAGGACGAGCAGTACTTC	CASSREKQDEQYF
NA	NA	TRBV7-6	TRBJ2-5	TGTGCCAGCAGCTTATTGGCTGAGTTCCAAGAGACCCAGTACTTC	CASSLLAEFQETQYF
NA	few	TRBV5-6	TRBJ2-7	TGTGCCAGCAGCTTGTTGAGGGTCCGCACCTACGAGCAGTACTTC	CASSLLRVRTYEQYF
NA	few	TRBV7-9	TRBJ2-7	TGTGCCAGCAGCTTCCTTGTGGAGTCCGAGCAGTACTTC	CASSFLVESEQYF
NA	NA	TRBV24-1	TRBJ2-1	TGTGCCACCAGTGACCATAGGGGGTACAATGAGCAGTTCTTC	CATSDHRGYNEQFF
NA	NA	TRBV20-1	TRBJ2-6	TGCAGTGCTAGTGGCGGCTCTGGGGCCAACGTCCTGACTTTC	CSASGGSGANVLTF
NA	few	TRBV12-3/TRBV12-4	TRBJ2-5	TGTGCCAGCAGTTTTCTGGGGCACCAAGAGACCCAGTACTTC	CASSFLGHQETQYF
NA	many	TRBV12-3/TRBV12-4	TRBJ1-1	TGTGCCAGTTGGTTGAACACTGAAGCTTTCTTT	CASWLNTEAFF
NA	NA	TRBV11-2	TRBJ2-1	TGTGCCAGCAACACTAGGGTGGCCTACAATGAGCAGTTCTTC	CASNTRVAYNEQFF
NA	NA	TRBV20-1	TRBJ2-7	TGCAGTGCTAGACTGCGGGGTGGCGAGCAGTACTTC	CSARLRGGEQYF
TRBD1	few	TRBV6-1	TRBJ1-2	TGTGCCAGCAGTAGGACAGGGGAACTATACGGTGGCTACACCTTC	CASSRTGELYGGYTF